A selection of T cell receptor beta chains follows, all from one sample in a study of T cell responses to AZD1222 COVID-19 vaccine. The method was immunoSEQ multiplex PCR; TCRdb's version includes in-frame clones alone and lacks a portion of them. This sample has more than 110,000 clones, with 89% found just once. This material consisted of peripheral blood, taken on day 0 of AZD1222 vaccination. These receptors all stem from an adult in good health. CDR3s include the opening cysteine and the closing phenylalanine or tryptophan.

J gene	V gene	CDR3 protein
TRBJ2-3	TRBV5-1	CASSAQGTDTQYF
TRBJ2-1	TRBV6-1	CASSEEPSSYNEQFF
TRBJ2-3	TRBV7-6	CASSSRTLSTDTQYF
TRBJ2-3	TRBV15	CATSRPGQGSDTQYF
TRBJ2-1	TRBV9	CASTPGAESTYNEQFF
TRBJ1-5	TRBV12-3/TRBV12-4	CASTQGYQPQHF
TRBJ2-2	TRBV4-1	CASSQGPIGGGELFF
TRBJ2-7	TRBV29-1	CSVEGQSGTSGTYEQYF
TRBJ2-1	TRBV30	CAWIPHYNEQFF
TRBJ2-7	TRBV5-6	CASSRMRLPYEQYF
TRBJ2-5	TRBV12-5	CASGRGQLQETQYF
TRBJ2-2	TRBV20-1	CSASAGGGPNTGELFF
TRBJ2-2	TRBV5-4	CASSLVFGLNTGELFF
TRBJ2-1	TRBV2	CASSRQNNNEQFF
TRBJ2-2	TRBV2	CASRSYTVTGELFF
TRBJ1-2	TRBV7-2	CASSLGSSGDYGYTF
TRBJ1-3	TRBV7-9	CASSLASSSGNTIYF
TRBJ1-1	TRBV14	CASSQLKYTEAFF
TRBJ2-3	TRBV2	CASRADPTDTQYF
TRBJ2-7	TRBV27	CASSRAQGNYEQYF
TRBJ2-5	TRBV12-5	CASGLVTAPRAETQYF
TRBJ2-5	TRBV7-3	CASSSGGSGETQYF
TRBJ2-1	TRBV7-8	CASSFGTSGGANEQFF
TRBJ1-1	TRBV6-2/TRBV6-3	CASSYTQVNTEAFF
TRBJ1-6	TRBV3-1/TRBV3-2	CASSQELDNSPLHF
TRBJ1-6	TRBV7-6	CASSVSPTDNSPLHF
TRBJ2-7	TRBV27	CASSLGRFYEQYF
TRBJ2-7	TRBV2	CASSDRGYTYF
TRBJ2-7	TRBV28	CASSFYPAGSSPHEQYF
TRBJ1-1	TRBV27	CASSLTPGLLDTEAFF
TRBJ1-2	TRBV28	CASSLRTRINYGYTF
TRBJ1-6	TRBV6-1	CASSEAQGSSYNSPLHF
TRBJ1-6	TRBV27	CASSVLVGGPLHF
TRBJ1-2	TRBV6-5	CASSFEGTGYYGYTF
TRBJ1-5	TRBV10-3	CAIGAGGSNQPQHF
TRBJ1-4	TRBV7-9	CASSNRDSGEKLFF
TRBJ1-2	TRBV11-2	CASSLDGGTQGSYGYTF
TRBJ2-1	TRBV6-5	CASRRLAGESAQFF
TRBJ2-7	TRBV7-9	CASSRPGTGTSSYEQYF
TRBJ2-3	TRBV4-2	CASSRGLADLTDTQYF
TRBJ2-3	TRBV28	CASSISDDTQYF
TRBJ2-7	TRBV7-8	CASSHPAWEQYF
TRBJ2-5	TRBV5-1	CASSLVAGDEETQYF
TRBJ2-7	TRBV28	CASSPGQVPYEQYF
TRBJ2-3	TRBV5-8	CASSLMGNTQYF
TRBJ1-5	TRBV2	CASSTQGGNNQPQHF
TRBJ1-3	TRBV28	CASSRTAGNTIYF
TRBJ1-2	TRBV11-2	CASSLGSGRRYTF